What follows are 8 T cell receptor beta chains derived from one specimen sequenced in a study of T cells after yellow fever vaccination. TCRdb processed the 5' RACE reads anew with MiXCR; each CDR3 protein has one entry. The sample lists roughly 500,000 distinct CDR3 sequences; about 19% were seen once. The specimen comprised PBMCs, sampled 15 days after the yellow fever booster vaccination. The receptors derive from a man younger than 40 who received the YFV17D yellow fever vaccine.

The table lists this clonotype with a few counts. The chain combines TRBV18 with TRBJ1-1, with 7 bases that match TRBD1. The CDR3 covers 14 residues. With V trimmed by 4 bases and J by 1 base, 3 bases remained unmatched. In germline, CDR1 is KGHSH, CDR2 LQKENI. CDR3 loop: CASSQQGTNTEAFF. The CDR3 DNA is TGTGCCAGCTCACAACAGGGGACGAACACTGAAGCTTTCTTT.

There are a few counts of this clonotype. The J gene is TRBJ2-1, the V gene TRBV20-1, with TRBD2 matching 13 bases. The J segment lost 2 bases and the V segment lost 4 bases, leaving 5 bases of the junction unmatched. CDR3 length: 16 amino acids. Germline V gene lookup returns CDR1 DFQATT and CDR2 SNEGSKA (reference sequence). For the CDR3, the DNA is TGCAGTGCTACGGGGACTAGCGGGGATACCTACAATGAGCAGTTCTTC. Translated, it gives CSATGTSGDTYNEQFF.

This sequence joins TRBV11-2 and TRBJ2-7, with D perhaps matching TRBD2 (6 bases). Germline loops: CDR1 SGHAT, CDR2 FQNNGV. The CDR3 spans 17 residues. V lost 4 bases, J lost 0 bases, and 19 bases lay in between. In nucleotides, the CDR3 is TGTGCCAGCAGCTCGGTCCACGGGAGCCTGACCTCCTACGAGCAGTACTTC. This gives the protein CASSSVHGSLTSYEQYF.

This clonotype has just a few counts. V is TRBV28 and J is TRBJ2-1; 9 bases align to TRBD2. After removal of 3 bases from V and 4 bases from J, the junction contained 4 bases not matched to a gene. CDR1 and CDR2 (germline): MDHEN, SYDVKM. The CDR3 covers 15 residues. The CDR3 protein is CASSFALAGYNEQFF. The DNA of the CDR3 is TGTGCCAGCAGTTTCGCCCTAGCGGGGTACAATGAGCAGTTCTTC.

The CDR3 reads CAISDRGSQGLSGGAYNEQFF. The CDR3 bases are TGTGCCATCAGTGACCGAGGAAGCCAGGGACTATCCGGCGGGGCCTACAATGAGCAGTTCTTC. The rearrangement links TRBV10-3 to TRBJ2-1; TRBD2 agrees at 7 bases. This CDR3 has 21 residues. Germline V gene sequence: CDR1 ENHRY, CDR2 SYGVKD. The V and J ends lost 3 bases and 2 bases, in that order; junction bases with no gene match: 22.

The genes are TRBV25-1 and TRBJ2-2; no clear D gene. The CDR3 spans 12 residues. CDR1 is MGHDK and CDR2 is SYGVNS in the germline V gene. The V end was cut by 10 bases, the J end by 3 bases, with 9 bases between. Written as DNA, the CDR3 is TGTGCCATTGCCAAGGACACCGGGGAGCTGTTTTTT. Protein sequence: CAIAKDTGELFF. The whole variable domain, remainder taken from reference TRBV25-1 and TRBJ2-2, is EADIYQTPRYLVIGTGKKITLECSQTMGHDKMYWYQQDPGMELHLIHYSYGVNSTEKGDLSSESTVSRIRTEHFPLTLESARPSHTSQYLCAIAKDTGELFFGEGSRLTVL.

The V and J genes are TRBV10-3 and TRBJ2-3; D could derive from TRBD1 or TRBD2 (5 bases each). The CDR3 runs 14 residues. Germline CDR1 and CDR2: ENHRY and SYGVKD. V gave up 6 bases and J gave up 2 bases, with 12 bases separating them. CDR3 region: CAIRGPDLTDTQYF. Written as DNA, the CDR3 is TGTGCCATCAGGGGACCCGATCTCACAGATACGCAGTATTTT.

V usage is TRBV19 and J usage is TRBJ2-2; 7 nucleotides line up with TRBD1. Germline V gene sequence: CDR1 LNHDA, CDR2 SQIVND (reference sequence). The CDR3 loop spans 15 amino acids. J was trimmed by 4 bases and V by 9 bases; bases with no gene match: 11. The DNA of the CDR3 is TGTGCCAGCAACCGGGACAGTCATCCCACCGGGGAGCTGTTTTTT. This sequence encodes CASNRDSHPTGELFF.